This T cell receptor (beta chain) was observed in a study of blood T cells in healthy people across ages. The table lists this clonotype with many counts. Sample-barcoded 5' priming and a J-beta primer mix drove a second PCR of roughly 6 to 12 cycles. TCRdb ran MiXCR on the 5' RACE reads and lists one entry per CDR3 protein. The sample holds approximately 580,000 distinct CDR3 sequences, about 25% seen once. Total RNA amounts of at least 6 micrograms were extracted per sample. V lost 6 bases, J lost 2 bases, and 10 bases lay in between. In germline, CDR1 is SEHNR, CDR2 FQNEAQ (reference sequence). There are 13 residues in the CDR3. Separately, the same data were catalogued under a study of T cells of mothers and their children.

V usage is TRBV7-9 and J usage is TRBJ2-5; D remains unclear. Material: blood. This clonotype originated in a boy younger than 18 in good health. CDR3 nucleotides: TGTGCCAGCAGTCTATTTGGGCAAGAGACCCAGTACTTC. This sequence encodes CASSLFGQETQYF.